The source of this TCR beta chain is a study of PD-L1 blockade in urothelial cancer. Overall study: Between 0 and 3 chemotherapy regimens preceded treatment for each patient.

Germline CDR1 and CDR2: SGHRS and YFSETQ. After removal of 0 bases from V and 4 bases from J, the junction contained 6 bases not matched to a gene. The length of the CDR3 is 15 residues. Only in-frame clones appear in the TCRdb table, and some are missing; sequencing was by immunoSEQ multiplex PCR. This table holds approximately 80,000 clones, roughly 82% found once. Patients were living with locally advanced or metastatic urothelial carcinoma. A total of 1 to 8 samples per patient were collected pretreatment and on-treatment. The chain carries TRBV5-1 and TRBJ2-5; 7 bases agree with TRBD2. This receptor was identified in a man between 65 and 85 years old with urothelial cancer. The source material was PBMCs, sampled around atezolizumab (anti-PD-L1) treatment. DNA for the CDR3: TGCGCCAGCAGCTTGGCGGGAGGTCGGACAGAGACCCAGTACTTC. Translation gives CASSLAGGRTETQYF. The variable domain in full, with the rest retrieved from reference TRBV5-1 and TRBJ2-5, is KAGVTQTPRYLIKTRGQQVTLSCSPISGHRSVSWYQQTPGQGLQFLFEYFSETQRNKGNFPGRFSGRQFSNSRSEMNVSTLELGDSALYLCASSLAGGRTETQYFGPGTRLLVL.